This passage covers 30 T cell receptor beta chains from one sample sequenced in a study of siplizumab effects on memory and regulatory T cells. TCRdb keeps only in-frame clones here, not all; method: immunoSEQ multiplex PCR. The table shows some 100,000 clones, with approximately 93% occurring only once. The sequencing input was CD8+ T cells sorted from blood. These receptors came from a human donor in good health.

The chain recombines TRBV7-9 with TRBJ1-2; a weak D match, TRBD1 (5 bases). Per the germline V gene, CDR1 is SEHNR and CDR2 is FQNEAQ (reference sequence). The CDR3 extends over 12 amino acids. V lost 0 bases, J lost 6 bases, and 5 bases lay in between. CDR3 DNA sequence: TGTGCCAGCAGCTTAGCGGGGGATGGCTACACCTTC. As protein: CASSLAGDGYTF. Looking up the rest from reference TRBV7-9 and TRBJ1-2 gives the full variable domain: DTGVSQNPRHKITKRGQNVTFRCDPISEHNRLYWYRQTLGQGPEFLTYFQNEAQLEKSRLLSDRFSAERPKGSFSTLEIQRTEQGDSAMYLCASSLAGDGYTFGSGTRLTVV.

This sequence joins TRBV6-5 and TRBJ2-1, with D possibly being TRBD1 (5 bases). In germline, CDR1 is MNHEY, CDR2 SVGAGI. This CDR3 has 14 residues. Trimming pared 2 bases from V and 7 bases from J, leaving 12 bases between. The CDR3 coding sequence is TGTGCCAGCAGTTACGCCCAGGGTGGGAATGAGCAGTTCTTC. It codes for CASSYAQGGNEQFF.

The V call is TRBV4-3, the J call TRBJ2-5; 7 nucleotides match TRBD1. V was clipped by 0 bases and J by 5 bases; unmatched bases: 12. The CDR3 has 17 amino acids. CDR1 and CDR2 from the germline V gene are LGHNA and YSLEER. CDR3 DNA: TGCGCCAGCAGCCAAGATTTCTTTTTAGGGGGCAGTGAGACCCAGTACTTC. As protein: CASSQDFFLGGSETQYF.

The chain is built from TRBV6-1 and TRBJ1-4; D ambiguous. The V end was cut by 6 bases, the J end by 2 bases, with 10 bases between. This CDR3 comprises 14 residues. In germline, CDR1 is MNHNS, CDR2 SASEGT. The CDR3 region is CASRTHSTNEKLFF. As DNA, the CDR3 is TGTGCCAGCAGGACGCACAGCACTAATGAAAAACTGTTTTTT.

The CDR3 loop is CASSPDRASGNTIYF. CDR3 nucleotides: TGTGCCAGCAGCCCGGACAGGGCTAGTGGAAACACCATATATTTT. V gene TRBV14 combines with J gene TRBJ1-3, with TRBD1 identical over 8 bases. This CDR3 is 15 amino acids long. Germline V lookup: CDR1 SGHDN, CDR2 FVKESK. Trimming cost V 4 bases and J 3 bases; bases outside gene matches: 5.

This chain links TRBV2 with TRBJ1-2; 9 bases fit TRBD1. CDR1 is SNHLY, CDR2 FYNNEI, per germline. The CDR3 spans 14 residues. V was clipped by 5 bases and J by 1 base; unmatched bases: 2. Here the CDR3 DNA reads TGTGCCAGCAGTCCGGGACAGGGTAACTATGGCTACACCTTC. It encodes CASSPGQGNYGYTF.

The chain recombines TRBV18 with TRBJ2-5; no definite D call. The CDR3 has 14 amino acids. Looked up from germline, CDR1 is KGHSH and CDR2 is LQKENI. With 2 bases removed from V and 2 bases from J, the gap between germline ends came to 9 bases. The CDR3 bases are TGTGCCAGCTCACCAGAGTCTTTTCAAGAGACCCAGTACTTC. Translation: CASSPESFQETQYF. Looking up the rest from reference TRBV18 and TRBJ2-5 gives the full variable domain: NAGVMQNPRHLVRRRGQEARLRCSPMKGHSHVYWYRQLPEEGLKFMVYLQKENIIDESGMPKERFSAEFPKEGPSILRIQQVVRGDSAAYFCASSPESFQETQYFGPGTRLLVL.

The V gene is TRBV19, the J gene TRBJ1-1; no reliable D call. Germline values: CDR1 LNHDA, CDR2 SQIVND (reference sequence). Deletions cut 5 bases from V and 4 bases from J, with 5 bases between. This CDR3 comprises 11 residues. CDR3 coding DNA: TGTGCCAGTAGTCTATCCACTGAAGCTTTCTTT. Its protein product is CASSLSTEAFF.

The chain uses TRBV18 and TRBJ2-3, with TRBD2 matching over 8 bases. The V and J ends lost 3 bases and 2 bases, in that order; junction bases with no gene match: 7. The CDR3 extends over 16 amino acids. CDR1 KGHSH and CDR2 LQKENI come from the germline V gene. The CDR3 region is CASSPPGTSVTDTQYF. CDR3 bases: TGTGCCAGCTCACCGCCGGGGACTAGTGTCACAGATACGCAGTATTTT.

The chain links TRBV27 to TRBJ2-5, with D perhaps TRBD1 (5 bases). In germline, CDR1 is MNHEY, CDR2 SMNVEV (reference sequence). This CDR3 region has 16 residues. V was trimmed by 7 bases and J by 2 bases, leaving 20 bases between them. The CDR3 sequence: CASMPYEGAAQETQYF. CDR3 DNA sequence: TGTGCCAGCATGCCATATGAAGGGGCCGCGCAAGAGACCCAGTACTTC.

This chain joins TRBV5-1 and TRBJ1-5; 8 bases align to TRBD1. The CDR3 is 15 amino acids. Germline values: CDR1 SGHRS, CDR2 YFSETQ. V shed 4 bases and J 5 bases; nucleotides not matched to a gene: 8. The CDR3 bases are TGCGCCAGCAGCCGCGGGACAGGCGATCATCAGCCCCAGCATTTT. Protein product: CASSRGTGDHQPQHF.

The chain has TRBV9 and TRBJ2-2, with D uncertain. The V and J ends lost 3 bases and 0 bases respectively, with 15 bases between them. The germline CDR1 and CDR2 sequences are SGDLS and YYNGEE. The CDR3 covers 17 residues. This CDR3 is CASSDPQTDTNTGELFF. In nucleotides, the CDR3 is TGTGCCAGCAGCGACCCCCAGACGGATACGAACACCGGGGAGCTGTTTTTT.

This clone is a singleton in its sample. The chain employs TRBV7-9 and TRBJ1-1; 8 nucleotides line up with TRBD1. Germline loops: CDR1 SEHNR, CDR2 FQNEAQ (reference sequence). CDR3 size: 15 residues. V lost 4 bases to trimming and J lost 4 bases; unmatched junction nucleotides: 8. CDR3 bases: TGTGCCAGCAGCTGGACAGGGTTAAGGGGCACTGAAGCTTTCTTT. It is translated as CASSWTGLRGTEAFF.

The chain's CDR3 is CASSQIAGGLQETQYF. The CDR3 DNA reads TGTGCCAGCAGTCAGATAGCGGGGGGCCTCCAAGAGACCCAGTACTTC. The genes are TRBV27 and TRBJ2-5, with TRBD2 matching over 10 bases. J gave up 1 base and V 5 bases, and 7 bases lay outside the gene matches. From germline, CDR1 is MNHEY and CDR2 SMNVEV (reference sequence). The CDR3 is 16 residues long.

This clone appeared a single time. V gene TRBV4-1 combines with J gene TRBJ2-7; D remains ambiguous. CDR3 size: 16 residues. Trimming removed 0 bases at V and 6 bases at J, with 18 bases between. Germline V gene sequence: CDR1 MGHRA, CDR2 YSYEKL. The CDR3 sequence is CASSQDVPAATLEQYF. CDR3 DNA sequence: TGCGCCAGCAGCCAAGACGTCCCCGCCGCGACCCTCGAGCAGTACTTC.

This chain connects TRBV19 to TRBJ2-7, with TRBD2 matching 8 bases. The germline V gene has CDR1 LNHDA and CDR2 SQIVND (reference sequence). V was pared by 3 bases and J by 0 bases, with 7 bases of the junction left unmatched. This CDR3 region has 16 residues. CDR3 nucleotide sequence: TGTGCCAGTAGTATGGGGAGCGGGGGTAGCTCCTACGAGCAGTACTTC. The encoded protein is CASSMGSGGSSYEQYF. Supplemented by reference TRBV19 and TRBJ2-7, the full variable domain reads DGGITQSPKYLFRKEGQNVTLSCEQNLNHDAMYWYRQDPGQGLRLIYYSQIVNDFQKGDIAEGYSVSREKKESFPLTVTSAQKNPTAFYLCASSMGSGGSSYEQYFGPGTRLTVT.

J is TRBJ1-2 and V is TRBV4-3; weak D call: TRBD1 (5 bases). V gave up 2 bases and J gave up 7 bases, with 11 bases separating them. Germline CDR1 reads LGHNA; CDR2 reads YSLEER. The CDR3 totals 13 residues. The CDR3 DNA sequence: TGCGCCAGCAGCCAATCCGGCGGGGGTGGCTACACCTTC. The encoded protein is CASSQSGGGGYTF.

This clone was found once. The gene calls are TRBV27 and TRBJ2-7; D is perhaps TRBD1 (6 bases). V dropped 6 bases and J dropped 5 bases, with 14 bases sitting between them. Germline V gene data show CDR1 as MNHEY and CDR2 as SMNVEV (reference sequence). There are 13 residues in the CDR3. CDR3 bases: TGTGCCAGCAGACTACAGGGTAGCCACGAGCAGTACTTC. This encodes CASRLQGSHEQYF.

The chain carries TRBV6-1 and TRBJ1-1; 8 nucleotides match TRBD1. The CDR3 extends over 14 amino acids. Germline CDR1 is MNHNS and CDR2 is SASEGT. The J segment lost 2 bases and the V segment lost 5 bases, leaving 4 bases of the junction unmatched. The CDR3 DNA reads TGTGCCAGCAGTTCGGACAGGGTCAACACTGAAGCTTTCTTT. Encoded protein: CASSSDRVNTEAFF.

The rearrangement joins TRBV4-1 to TRBJ2-7; 9 nucleotides align to TRBD1. Looked up from germline, CDR1 is MGHRA and CDR2 is YSYEKL. The CDR3 is 17 residues long. V shed 3 bases, J shed 6 bases, and the junction held 15 bases outside the gene matches. CDR3 region: CASSQVQSGTGTSEQYF. In nucleotides, the CDR3 is TGCGCCAGCAGCCAGGTTCAGTCCGGGACAGGGACCTCCGAGCAGTACTTC.

This chain connects TRBV7-8 to TRBJ2-1; 10 positions agree with TRBD2. The CDR3 consists of 15 residues. Germline V CDR1 and CDR2: SGHVS, FQNEAQ. Germline trimming cut 3 bases from V and 4 bases from J; bases unmatched to any gene: 3. CDR3 nucleotide sequence: TGTGCCAGCAGCTTTAGCGGGGGGAAATACAATGAGCAGTTCTTC. Residues: CASSFSGGKYNEQFF.

V and J are TRBV9 and TRBJ2-1, with 8 bases identical to TRBD1. The CDR3 runs to 13 residues. The J segment lost 5 bases and the V segment lost 3 bases, leaving 1 base of the junction unmatched. The germline V gene has CDR1 SGDLS and CDR2 YYNGEE. The CDR3 sequence is CASSETGDNEQFF. CDR3 DNA: TGTGCCAGCAGCGAGACAGGGGACAATGAGCAGTTCTTC.

Only one count was recorded for this clone. This chain links TRBV19 with TRBJ2-3, with D possibly TRBD1 on 6 matching bases. CDR1 and CDR2 from the germline V gene are LNHDA and SQIVND (reference sequence). Trimming removed 1 base from V and 5 bases from J, with 7 bases in between. The CDR3 contains 13 residues. CDR3 DNA: TGTGCCAGTAGTATAGTAGGGGGAGATACGCAGTATTTT. This sequence encodes CASSIVGGDTQYF.

A single count supports this clone. The chain has TRBV27 and TRBJ1-2, with a tentative D call TRBD1 (6 bases). The CDR3 covers 13 residues. The germline gives CDR1 MNHEY, CDR2 SMNVEV (reference sequence). Trimming removed 3 bases from V and 7 bases from J, with 12 bases in between. The CDR3 spells CASSLGGRSGYTF. The CDR3 DNA reads TGTGCCAGCAGTTTGGGGGGGCGCAGTGGCTACACCTTC.

In nucleotides, the CDR3 is TGCGCCAGCAGTGTTTTCACAGGGCCGTCCTACAATGAGCAGTTCTTC. It translates to CASSVFTGPSYNEQFF. The J gene is TRBJ2-1, the V gene TRBV10-2, with a tentative D call TRBD1 (6 bases). The CDR3 loop spans 16 amino acids. V was trimmed by 4 bases and J by 1 base, leaving 14 bases between them. Germline assignment: CDR1 WSHSY and CDR2 SAAADI.

This chain connects TRBV9 to TRBJ2-1; TRBD1 matches 8 bases. The germline CDR1 and CDR2 sequences are SGDLS and YYNGEE. Trimming took 5 bases from V and 8 from J; bases not matched to a gene: 12. The CDR3 extends over 15 amino acids. CDR3 nucleotide sequence: TGTGCCAGCAGTGCCGGGGACAGGTTTTTAGATGAGCAGTTCTTC. Translation: CASSAGDRFLDEQFF. The full variable domain, completed using reference TRBV9 and TRBJ2-1, is DSGVTQTPKHLITATGQRVTLRCSPRSGDLSVYWYQQSLDQGLQFLIQYYNGEERAKGNILERFSAQQFPDLHSELNLSSLELGDSALYFCASSAGDRFLDEQFFGPGTRLTVL.

This clone was detected only a few times. The chain couples TRBV4-2 to TRBJ2-1, with 10 bases lining up with TRBD2. V was pared by 2 bases and J by 2 bases, with 6 bases of the junction left unmatched. Germline CDR1 LGHNA, CDR2 YNFKEQ. This CDR3 comprises 17 residues. The CDR3 here is CASSQPPTSGTYNEQFF. CDR3 nucleotides: TGTGCCAGCAGCCAACCCCCTACTAGCGGGACCTACAATGAGCAGTTCTTC.

The chain uses TRBV10-3 and TRBJ2-5; D may be TRBD2 (5 bases). The CDR3 consists of 13 residues. CDR1 and CDR2 (germline): ENHRY, SYGVKD. The V end was cut by 10 bases, the J end by 2 bases, with 14 bases between. The CDR3 DNA reads TGTGCCACTCTAACGACGGGACAAGAGACCCAGTACTTC. Its translation is CATLTTGQETQYF.

V and J are TRBV10-2 and TRBJ1-6, with D possibly TRBD1 on 5 matching bases. Trimming stripped 6 bases from V and 7 bases from J, with 13 bases between. Looked up from germline, CDR1 is WSHSY and CDR2 is SAAADI. The CDR3 is made up of 14 amino acids. Written as DNA, the CDR3 is TGCGCCAGCAGCGAGGGGTATTTGAATTCACCCCTCCACTTT. Encoded protein: CASSEGYLNSPLHF.

The chain's CDR3 is CASSMDRGEKLFF. The DNA for the CDR3 is TGTGCCAGCAGTATGGACAGGGGGGAAAAACTGTTTTTT. V is TRBV27 and J is TRBJ1-4; TRBD1 matches 10 bases. In germline, CDR1 is MNHEY, CDR2 SMNVEV (reference sequence). CDR3 length equals 13 residues. The trim removed 5 bases at V and 8 bases at J, leaving 2 bases unmatched.